The 21 T cell receptor beta chains presented below share a single source sample, sequenced in a study of shared clonotypes between healthy human individuals. The assay was immunoSEQ multiplex PCR, and TCRdb's table has in-frame clones only and misses some. The table has approximately 2.3 million clones, more than 85% seen once; the top ten hold 0.39%. Sequencing was performed on naive CD4+ T cells from PBMCs. Subset reported: CD45RA+ positively selected. The origin of the receptors is a man aged 18 to 30 in good health. Some clones in this sample may be carry-over from other donors' samples.

For this clone: Other DNA sequences in this sample translate to the same CDR3. The V gene is TRBV18, the J gene TRBJ2-1; D not resolved. The V gene lost 3 bases and the J gene lost 2 bases, with 5 bases spanning the gap. The germline gives CDR1 KGHSH, CDR2 LQKENI. This CDR3 is 13 amino acids long. CDR3 sequence (DNA): TGTGCCAGCTCACCCGGAACCTACAATGAGCAGTTCTTC. Its protein product is CASSPGTYNEQFF.

The V gene is TRBV18, the J gene TRBJ1-2, with D possibly TRBD1 on 6 matching bases. The V and J ends lost 5 bases and 7 bases respectively, with 17 bases between them. This CDR3 comprises 14 residues. Per germline, CDR1 KGHSH and CDR2 LQKENI. The CDR3 spells CASSTRTEQGGYTF. The CDR3 nucleotides are TGTGCCAGCTCAACGAGGACAGAACAGGGTGGCTACACCTTC.

In DNA form, the CDR3 reads TGTGCCAGCAGGGGCCCGGAAGCGAACACCGGGGAGCTGTTTTTT. This codes for CASRGPEANTGELFF. The chain is built from TRBV6-1 and TRBJ2-2; D gene ambiguous. Deletions cut 6 bases from V and 0 bases from J, with 11 bases between. Germline CDR1 reads MNHNS; CDR2 reads SASEGT. CDR3 size: 15 residues.

This chain connects TRBV7-9 to TRBJ2-5; 7 bases align to TRBD1. The CDR3 has 13 amino acids. Germline CDR1 and CDR2: SEHNR and FQNEAQ (reference sequence). V was pared by 6 bases and J by 5 bases, with 6 bases of the junction left unmatched. The CDR3, as DNA: TGTGCCAGCAGTCGACAGGGCCTGGAGACCCAGTACTTC. Protein sequence: CASSRQGLETQYF. The full variable domain, rest sourced from reference TRBV7-9 and TRBJ2-5, is DTGVSQNPRHKITKRGQNVTFRCDPISEHNRLYWYRQTLGQGPEFLTYFQNEAQLEKSRLLSDRFSAERPKGSFSTLEIQRTEQGDSAMYLCASSRQGLETQYFGPGTRLLVL.

This chain joins TRBV5-6 and TRBJ2-3; D is undetermined. The V gene lost 1 base and the J gene lost 1 base, with 10 bases spanning the gap. This CDR3 comprises 15 residues. Germline loops: CDR1 SGHDT, CDR2 YYEEEE. The CDR3 DNA reads TGTGCCAGCAGCTTGATCGGGTCGGGCACAGATACGCAGTATTTT. This encodes CASSLIGSGTDTQYF.

The chain is built from TRBV28 and TRBJ1-1; perhaps TRBD1 as D (6 bases). There are 16 residues in the CDR3. Trimming took off 6 bases at V and 1 base at J, with 18 bases between the two ends. Germline V gene sequence: CDR1 MDHEN, CDR2 SYDVKM. This CDR3 is CASRPLGGGQNTEAFF. CDR3 bases: TGTGCCAGCAGACCCCTCGGGGGGGGCCAGAACACTGAAGCTTTCTTT.

This rearrangement joins TRBV6-5 to TRBJ2-7; D call uncertain. Trimming took 6 bases from V and 2 from J, leaving 8 bases between them. Germline-derived CDR1 and CDR2 are MNHEY and SVGAGI. The CDR3 consists of 12 residues. CDR3 nucleotides: TGTGCCAGCAGCCCCGCCACCTACGAGCAGTACTTC. It yields the protein CASSPATYEQYF.

Remarks on this clone: The same CDR3 arises from other DNA sequences in this sample as well. The rearrangement joins TRBV2 to TRBJ2-5; 11 positions agree with TRBD2. Germline-derived CDR1 and CDR2 are SNHLY and FYNNEI. The CDR3 is 16 amino acids. The ends lost 1 base at V and 2 bases at J; junction bases unmatched: 3. The CDR3 loop reads CASSEGVAGGQETQYF. The CDR3, as DNA: TGTGCCAGCAGTGAAGGGGTAGCGGGAGGGCAAGAGACCCAGTACTTC.

The chain has TRBV27 and TRBJ2-7; unclear D gene. The CDR3 runs 13 residues. The germline CDR1 and CDR2 sequences are MNHEY and SMNVEV (reference sequence). V lost 4 bases, J lost 3 bases, and 10 bases lay in between. The CDR3 bases are TGTGCCAGCAGTTCCTCCACGTTCTACGAGCAGTACTTC. As protein: CASSSSTFYEQYF.

This sequence joins TRBV6-6 and TRBJ2-2; unclear D gene. CDR3 size: 15 residues. V was cut by 0 bases and J by 0 bases, with 5 bases left in between. Germline CDR1 and CDR2: MNHNY and SVGAGI (reference sequence). Written as DNA, the CDR3 is TGTGCCAGCAGTTACTCCCCGGCGAACACCGGGGAGCTGTTTTTT. This codes for CASSYSPANTGELFF.

The J gene is TRBJ1-5, the V gene TRBV28; tentatively, D is TRBD1 (5 bases). CDR1 is MDHEN and CDR2 is SYDVKM in the germline V gene. The CDR3 covers 15 residues. Trimming stripped 6 bases from V and 4 bases from J, with 16 bases between. CDR3 in DNA: TGTGCCAGCAGCCCCCCGGCGAGGGGAAATCAGCCCCAGCATTTT. The encoded protein is CASSPPARGNQPQHF.

The J gene is TRBJ2-7, the V gene TRBV5-6; a possible D gene is TRBD1 (6 bases). V shed 0 bases and J shed 3 bases, with 16 bases lying between them. The CDR3 contains 16 residues. CDR1 is SGHDT and CDR2 is YYEEEE in the germline V gene. The CDR3 spells CASSLALSGDVYEQYF. The CDR3 nucleotides read TGTGCCAGCAGCTTGGCTCTATCAGGGGACGTCTACGAGCAGTACTTC.

This chain links TRBV28 with TRBJ2-5; 7 positions match TRBD2. Germline CDR1 reads MDHEN; CDR2 reads SYDVKM. Trimming removed 10 bases from V and 4 bases from J; junction bases left unmatched: 15. The CDR3 is 15 amino acids. In DNA, the CDR3 is TGTGCCACCCACCAGATGCGGGGGTTTGGAGAGACCCAGTACTTC. Amino acids: CATHQMRGFGETQYF. The complete variable domain, with remaining parts taken from reference TRBV28 and TRBJ2-5, reads DVKVTQSSRYLVKRTGEKVFLECVQDMDHENMFWYRQDPGLGLRLIYFSYDVKMKEKGDIPEGYSVSREKKERFSLILESASTNQTSMYLCATHQMRGFGETQYFGPGTRLLVL.

The chain combines TRBV11-3 with TRBJ2-7, with TRBD1 identical over 9 bases. V trimming: 5 bases; J trimming: 6 bases; junction bases outside the gene matches: 5. Germline assignment: CDR1 SGHNT and CDR2 YENEEA. The length of the CDR3 is 13 residues. The CDR3 DNA follows: TGTGCCAGCAGCCCGACAGGGGGGAGCGAGCAGTACTTC. This gives the protein CASSPTGGSEQYF.

The chain is built from TRBV28 and TRBJ1-1; D is unresolved. This CDR3 spans 14 amino acids. V was trimmed by 5 bases and J by 4 bases, leaving 14 bases between them. Per the germline V gene, CDR1 is MDHEN and CDR2 is SYDVKM. The CDR3, as DNA: TGTGCCAGCAGTCCGGGAGGATCGGGCACTGAAGCTTTCTTT. It specifies CASSPGGSGTEAFF.

The chain uses TRBV5-1 and TRBJ1-5; TRBD1 matches 8 bases. Germline trimming cut 1 base from V and 4 bases from J; bases unmatched to any gene: 4. The CDR3 sequence is 15 residues long. The germline gives CDR1 SGHRS, CDR2 YFSETQ. The CDR3 bases are TGCGCCAGCAGCTTGCGGACAGGGCTTAATCAGCCCCAGCATTTT. Its translation: CASSLRTGLNQPQHF. Full variable domain (outside the CDR3, taken from reference TRBV5-1 and TRBJ1-5): KAGVTQTPRYLIKTRGQQVTLSCSPISGHRSVSWYQQTPGQGLQFLFEYFSETQRNKGNFPGRFSGRQFSNSRSEMNVSTLELGDSALYLCASSLRTGLNQPQHFGDGTRLSIL.

The chain uses TRBV5-1 and TRBJ2-1; 14 positions match TRBD2. Germline-derived CDR1 and CDR2 are SGHRS and YFSETQ. The CDR3 contains 16 residues. Germline trimming cut 5 bases from V and 10 bases from J; bases unmatched to any gene: 11. The CDR3 here is CASSYTGTSGSGEQFF. CDR3 in DNA: TGCGCCAGCAGTTATACCGGGACTAGCGGGAGTGGCGAGCAGTTCTTC.

This clone occurred once. The same CDR3 can be traced to other DNA sequences in this sample. V is TRBV18 and J is TRBJ1-4; 7 nucleotides match TRBD1. Germline assignment: CDR1 KGHSH and CDR2 LQKENI. The CDR3 consists of 15 residues. The V gene end was trimmed by 1 base and the J gene end by 3 bases; junction bases not matched to a gene: 2. Written as DNA, the CDR3 is TGTGCCAGCTCACCACAGACAGGGCCTAATGAAAAACTGTTTTTT. It codes for CASSPQTGPNEKLFF.

This chain joins TRBV28 and TRBJ1-5; D ambiguous. CDR1 and CDR2 from the germline V gene are MDHEN and SYDVKM. The CDR3 runs 14 residues. V gave up 5 bases and J gave up 0 bases, with 8 bases separating them. CDR3 nucleotide sequence: TGTGCCAGCAGTCCGTTGGTTAGCAATCAGCCCCAGCATTTT. It is translated as CASSPLVSNQPQHF.

The rearrangement links TRBV30 to TRBJ2-2; 8 bases agree with TRBD1. The CDR3 has 14 residues. In germline, CDR1 is GTSNPN, CDR2 SVGIG (reference sequence). V shed 2 bases, J shed 4 bases, and the junction held 3 bases outside the gene matches. CDR3 loop: CAWSRQGSTGELFF. The DNA of the CDR3 is TGTGCCTGGAGTAGACAGGGGAGCACCGGGGAGCTGTTTTTT.

As regards this clone: The same CDR3 is also encoded by other DNA sequences in this sample. The gene calls are TRBV7-6 and TRBJ1-2; 7 nucleotides match TRBD1. Germline trimming cut 5 bases from V and 4 bases from J; bases unmatched to any gene: 4. Germline CDR1 SGHVS, CDR2 FNYEAQ. The CDR3 contains 13 residues. Here the CDR3 DNA reads TGTGCCAGCAGCCTTGCAGGGGGCTATGGCTACACCTTC. Protein: CASSLAGGYGYTF.